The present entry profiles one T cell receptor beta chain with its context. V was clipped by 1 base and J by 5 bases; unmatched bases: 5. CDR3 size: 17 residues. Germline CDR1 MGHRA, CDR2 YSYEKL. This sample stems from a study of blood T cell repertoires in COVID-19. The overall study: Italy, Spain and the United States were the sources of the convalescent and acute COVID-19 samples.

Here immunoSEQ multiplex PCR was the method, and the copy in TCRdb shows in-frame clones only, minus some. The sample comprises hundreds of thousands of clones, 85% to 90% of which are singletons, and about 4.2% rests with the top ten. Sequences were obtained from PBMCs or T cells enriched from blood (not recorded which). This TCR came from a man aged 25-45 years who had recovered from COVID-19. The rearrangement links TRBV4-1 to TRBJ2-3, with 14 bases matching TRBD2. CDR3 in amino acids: CASSQASGTSGRDTQYF. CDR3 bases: TGCGCCAGCAGCCAAGCGTCCGGGACTAGCGGGAGAGATACGCAGTATTTT.